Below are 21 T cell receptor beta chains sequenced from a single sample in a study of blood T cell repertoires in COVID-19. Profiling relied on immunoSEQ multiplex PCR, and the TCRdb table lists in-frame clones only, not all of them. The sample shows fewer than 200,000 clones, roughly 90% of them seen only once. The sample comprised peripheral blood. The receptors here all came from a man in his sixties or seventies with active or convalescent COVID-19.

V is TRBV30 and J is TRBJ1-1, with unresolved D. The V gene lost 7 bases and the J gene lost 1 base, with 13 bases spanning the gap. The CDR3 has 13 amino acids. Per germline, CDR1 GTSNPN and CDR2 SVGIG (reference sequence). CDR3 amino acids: CASPLTSNTEAFF. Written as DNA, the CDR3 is TGTGCCTCACCTCTGACATCGAACACTGAAGCTTTCTTT.

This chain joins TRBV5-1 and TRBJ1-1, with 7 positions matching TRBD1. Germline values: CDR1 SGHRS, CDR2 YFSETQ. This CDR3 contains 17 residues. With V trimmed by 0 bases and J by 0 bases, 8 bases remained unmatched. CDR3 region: CASSLATGPTMNTEAFF. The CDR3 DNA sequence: TGCGCCAGCAGCTTGGCGACAGGGCCCACCATGAACACTGAAGCTTTCTTT.

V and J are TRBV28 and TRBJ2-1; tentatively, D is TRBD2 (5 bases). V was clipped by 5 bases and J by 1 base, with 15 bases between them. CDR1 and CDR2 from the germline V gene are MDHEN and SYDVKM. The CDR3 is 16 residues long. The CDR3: CASSLPSGSSYNEQFF. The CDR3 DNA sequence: TGTGCCAGCAGTCTACCGAGTGGGAGTTCCTACAATGAGCAGTTCTTC.

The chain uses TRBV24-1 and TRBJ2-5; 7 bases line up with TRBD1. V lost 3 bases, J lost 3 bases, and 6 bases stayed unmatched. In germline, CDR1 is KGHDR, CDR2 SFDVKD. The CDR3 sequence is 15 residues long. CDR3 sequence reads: CATSDPRTGKETQYF. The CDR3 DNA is TGTGCCACCAGTGATCCACGGACAGGCAAAGAGACCCAGTACTTC.

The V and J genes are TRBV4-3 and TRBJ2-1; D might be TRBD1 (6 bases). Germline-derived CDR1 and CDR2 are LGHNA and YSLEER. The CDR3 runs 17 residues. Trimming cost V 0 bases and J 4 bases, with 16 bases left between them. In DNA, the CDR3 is TGCGCCAGCAGCCAAGAGAGTTCCGGGACACTATACAATGAGCAGTTCTTC. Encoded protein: CASSQESSGTLYNEQFF.

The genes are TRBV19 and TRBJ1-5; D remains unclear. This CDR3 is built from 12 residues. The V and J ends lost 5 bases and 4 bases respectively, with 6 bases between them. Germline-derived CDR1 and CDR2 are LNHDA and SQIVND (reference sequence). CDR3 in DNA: TGTGCCAGTAGTGACTCAAATCAGCCCCAGCATTTT. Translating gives CASSDSNQPQHF.

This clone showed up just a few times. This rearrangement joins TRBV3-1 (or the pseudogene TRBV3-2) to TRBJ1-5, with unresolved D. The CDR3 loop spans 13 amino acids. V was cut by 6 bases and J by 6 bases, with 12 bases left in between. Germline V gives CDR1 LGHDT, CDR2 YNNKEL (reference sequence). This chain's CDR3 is CASSPSRFQPQHF. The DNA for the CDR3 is TGTGCCAGCAGTCCTAGTCGGTTTCAGCCCCAGCATTTT.

The CDR3 spells CASSAGTGEGNTGELFF. The DNA for the CDR3 is TGTGCCAGCAGCGCCGGGACAGGGGAAGGAAACACCGGGGAGCTGTTTTTT. The chain employs TRBV27 and TRBJ2-2, with 10 nucleotides matching TRBD1. This CDR3 has 17 amino acids. The germline CDR1 and CDR2 sequences are MNHEY and SMNVEV (reference sequence). With 6 bases clipped from V and 2 bases from J, the junction kept 9 bases outside the gene matches.

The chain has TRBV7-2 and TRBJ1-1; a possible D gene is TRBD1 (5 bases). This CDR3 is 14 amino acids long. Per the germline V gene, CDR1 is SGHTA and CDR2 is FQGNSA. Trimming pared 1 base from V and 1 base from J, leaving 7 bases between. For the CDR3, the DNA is TGTGCCAGCAGCTTAGGGGGCCGGAACACTGAAGCTTTCTTT. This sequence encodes CASSLGGRNTEAFF.

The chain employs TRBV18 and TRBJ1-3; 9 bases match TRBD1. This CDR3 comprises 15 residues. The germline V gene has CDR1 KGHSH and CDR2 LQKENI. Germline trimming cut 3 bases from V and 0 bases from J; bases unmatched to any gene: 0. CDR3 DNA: TGTGCCAGCTCACCGACAGGGGGCTCTGGAAACACCATATATTTT. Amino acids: CASSPTGGSGNTIYF.

The CDR3 loop reads CASSWGTGDNSPLHF. Written as DNA, the CDR3 is TGTGCCAGCAGCTGGGGGACAGGGGATAATTCACCCCTCCACTTT. The J gene is TRBJ1-6, the V gene TRBV7-9; 10 bases map to TRBD1. J lost 5 bases, V lost 4 bases, and 2 bases had no gene match. CDR3 length equals 15 residues. Germline V gene lookup returns CDR1 SEHNR and CDR2 FQNEAQ (reference sequence).

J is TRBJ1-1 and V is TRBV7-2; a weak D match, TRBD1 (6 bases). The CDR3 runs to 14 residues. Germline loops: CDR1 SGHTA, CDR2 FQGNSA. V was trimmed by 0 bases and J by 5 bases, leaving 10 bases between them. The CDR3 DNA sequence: TGTGCCAGCAGCTTAGCCGGGACAATAACTGAAGCTTTCTTT. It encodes CASSLAGTITEAFF. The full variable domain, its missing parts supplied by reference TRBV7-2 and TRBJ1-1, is GAGVSQSPSNKVTEKGKDVELRCDPISGHTALYWYRQSLGQGLEFLIYFQGNSAPDKSGLPSDRFSAERTGGSVSTLTIQRTQQEDSAVYLCASSLAGTITEAFFGQGTRLTVV.

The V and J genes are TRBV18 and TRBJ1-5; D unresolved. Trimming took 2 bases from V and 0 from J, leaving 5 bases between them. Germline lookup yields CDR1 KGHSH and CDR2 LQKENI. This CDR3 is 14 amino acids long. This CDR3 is CASSPTVSNQPQHF. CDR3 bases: TGTGCCAGCTCACCAACAGTTAGCAATCAGCCCCAGCATTTT.

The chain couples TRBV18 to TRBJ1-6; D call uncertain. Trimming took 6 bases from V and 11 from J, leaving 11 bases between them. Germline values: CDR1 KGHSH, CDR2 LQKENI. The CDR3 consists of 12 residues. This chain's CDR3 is CASSSGSAPLHF. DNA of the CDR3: TGTGCCAGCTCCAGCGGTTCTGCACCCCTCCACTTT.

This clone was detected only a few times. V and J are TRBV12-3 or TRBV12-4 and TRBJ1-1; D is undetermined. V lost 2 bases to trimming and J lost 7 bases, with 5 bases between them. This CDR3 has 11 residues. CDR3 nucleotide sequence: TGTGCCAGCAGTTTACGGGGTGAAGCTTTCTTT. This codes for CASSLRGEAFF.

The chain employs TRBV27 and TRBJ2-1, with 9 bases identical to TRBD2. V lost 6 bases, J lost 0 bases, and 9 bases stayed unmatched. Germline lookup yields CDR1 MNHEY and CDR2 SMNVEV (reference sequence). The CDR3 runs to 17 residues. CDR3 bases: TGTGCCAGCAGCCAAGGGGGCGGGGGGGACTCCTACAATGAGCAGTTCTTC. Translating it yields CASSQGGGGDSYNEQFF.

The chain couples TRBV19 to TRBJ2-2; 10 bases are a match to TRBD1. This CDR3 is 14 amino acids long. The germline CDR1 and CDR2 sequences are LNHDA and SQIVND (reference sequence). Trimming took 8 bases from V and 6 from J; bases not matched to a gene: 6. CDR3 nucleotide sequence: TGTGCCAGTGACAGGGGGCTAATCGCCGGGGAGCTGTTTTTT. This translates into CASDRGLIAGELFF.

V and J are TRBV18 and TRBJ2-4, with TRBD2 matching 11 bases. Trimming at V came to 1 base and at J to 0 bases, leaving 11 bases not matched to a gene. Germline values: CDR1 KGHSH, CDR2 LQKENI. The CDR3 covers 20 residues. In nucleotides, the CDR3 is TGTGCCAGCTCACCACTGTTTCTAGCGGGAGGCAAAATAGCCAAAAACATTCAGTACTTC. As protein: CASSPLFLAGGKIAKNIQYF. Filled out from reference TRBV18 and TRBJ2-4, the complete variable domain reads NAGVMQNPRHLVRRRGQEARLRCSPMKGHSHVYWYRQLPEEGLKFMVYLQKENIIDESGMPKERFSAEFPKEGPSILRIQQVVRGDSAAYFCASSPLFLAGGKIAKNIQYFGAGTRLSVL.

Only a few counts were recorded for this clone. This chain's CDR3 is CASCRDREHDEQFF. The CDR3 region has the DNA TGTGCCAGTTGTAGGGACAGGGAACATGATGAGCAGTTCTTC. The chain has TRBV2 and TRBJ2-1; 9 bases align to TRBD1. Unmatched junction bases numbered 11, after V lost 9 bases and J lost 8 bases. This CDR3 has 14 amino acids. Germline loops: CDR1 SNHLY, CDR2 FYNNEI.

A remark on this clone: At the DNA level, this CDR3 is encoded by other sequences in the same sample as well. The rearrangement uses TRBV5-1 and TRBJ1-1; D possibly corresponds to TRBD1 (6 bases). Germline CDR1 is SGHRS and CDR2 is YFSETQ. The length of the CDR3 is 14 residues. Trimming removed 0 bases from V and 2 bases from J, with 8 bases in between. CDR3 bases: TGCGCCAGCAGCTTGGCCAGGGGAAACACTGAAGCTTTCTTT. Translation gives CASSLARGNTEAFF.

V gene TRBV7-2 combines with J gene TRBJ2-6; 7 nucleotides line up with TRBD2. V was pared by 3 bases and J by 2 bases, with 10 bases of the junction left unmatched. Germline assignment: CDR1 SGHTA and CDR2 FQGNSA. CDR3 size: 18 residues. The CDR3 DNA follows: TGTGCCAGCAGCTTCCTAGATAGGGAGGGGCCTGGGGCCAACGTCCTGACTTTC. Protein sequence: CASSFLDREGPGANVLTF. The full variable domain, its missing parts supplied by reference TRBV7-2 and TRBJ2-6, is GAGVSQSPSNKVTEKGKDVELRCDPISGHTALYWYRQSLGQGLEFLIYFQGNSAPDKSGLPSDRFSAERTGGSVSTLTIQRTQQEDSAVYLCASSFLDREGPGANVLTFGAGSRLTVL.